The clone carrying this T cell receptor beta chain was observed a few times. The data are from a study of blood T cell repertoires in COVID-19. Repertoires were generated with immunoSEQ multiplex PCR, while TCRdb's copy carries only in-frame clones and drops some. The sample yields 200,000 to 250,000 clones, about nine tenths seen once. Categorization into cohorts depended on clinical history that participants reported. CDR3 size: 12 residues. Deletions cut 7 bases from V and 16 bases from J, with 20 bases between. This sequence originates from a man in his forties or fifties who had been exposed to COVID-19. The rearrangement links TRBV12-3 or TRBV12-4 to TRBJ2-4; maybe TRBD1 (7 bases). Input material: PBMCs or T cells enriched from blood (not recorded which). The CDR3 loop is CASKYGGTVLYF. The CDR3 region has the DNA TGTGCCAGCAAATACGGAGGGACAGTTCTATACTTC.